The 19 T cell receptor beta chains presented below share a single source sample, sequenced in a study of control samples from healthy donors and cancer patients. Clones were sequenced by immunoSEQ multiplex PCR, and TCRdb holds only the in-frame ones, with some missing. Of around 25,000 clones in the sample, approximately 90% were seen once. Sequencing was performed on PBMCs. The source is a man aged 50-60 years with lung cancer.

This clone appeared a single time. This chain joins TRBV18 and TRBJ1-1; a weak D match, TRBD1 (5 bases). The CDR3 totals 14 residues. CDR1 is KGHSH, CDR2 LQKENI, per germline. Deletions cut 0 bases from V and 4 bases from J, with 9 bases between. The CDR3: CASSPPARATEAFF. CDR3 DNA: TGTGCCAGCTCACCACCGGCCAGGGCCACTGAAGCTTTCTTT.

This clone was recorded only once. The chain links TRBV2 to TRBJ1-1; D is uncertain. The germline gives CDR1 SNHLY, CDR2 FYNNEI. Deletions cut 6 bases from V and 5 bases from J, with 16 bases between. There are 14 residues in the CDR3. The CDR3 bases are TGTGCCAGCAGCCCAGGAGGTTCCAAAACTGAAGCTTTCTTT. As protein: CASSPGGSKTEAFF.

This rearrangement joins TRBV12-3 or TRBV12-4 to TRBJ2-1, with unresolved D. The CDR3 totals 11 residues. V was shortened by 5 bases and J by 8 bases, with 7 bases between the two germline ends. The DNA for the CDR3 is TGTGCCAGCAGTGGTCTCGATGAGCAGTTCTTC. It is translated as CASSGLDEQFF.

This chain joins TRBV3-1 (or the pseudogene TRBV3-2) and TRBJ2-1; the D is unclear. This CDR3 region has 11 residues. V shed 1 base and J shed 8 bases, with 3 bases lying between them. Germline loops: CDR1 LGHDT, CDR2 YNNKEL (reference sequence). CDR3 region: CASSQADEQFF. In nucleotides, the CDR3 is TGTGCCAGCAGCCAAGCTGATGAGCAGTTCTTC.

The table lists this clone with a count of one. This chain joins TRBV10-3 and TRBJ2-7, with a possible D match to TRBD2 (6 bases). The CDR3 is 14 residues long. Germline loops: CDR1 ENHRY, CDR2 SYGVKD. Trimming removed 3 bases at V and 5 bases at J, with 14 bases between. The CDR3 sequence is CAISEVGRANEQYF. Here the CDR3 DNA reads TGTGCCATCAGTGAAGTCGGGAGAGCGAACGAGCAGTACTTC.

The chain links TRBV3-1 (or the pseudogene TRBV3-2) to TRBJ2-7; D uncertain. V lost 6 bases and J 5 bases, leaving 14 bases between the germline ends. Germline V gene sequence: CDR1 LGHDT, CDR2 YNNKEL (reference sequence). The CDR3 is made up of 13 amino acids. In DNA, the CDR3 is TGTGCCAGCAGACGAGACTGGTGGCACGAGCAGTACTTC. Amino acids: CASRRDWWHEQYF.

The chain combines TRBV2 with TRBJ1-1; TRBD1 matches at 9 bases. The CDR3 runs 15 residues. CDR1 and CDR2 (germline): SNHLY, FYNNEI. Trimming cost V 2 bases and J 1 base; bases outside gene matches: 2. The DNA of the CDR3 is TGTGCCAGCAGTGAATTGGGACAGGGGAACACTGAAGCTTTCTTT. This translates into CASSELGQGNTEAFF.

The V call is TRBV5-4, the J call TRBJ1-2; TRBD1 aligns across 7 bases. With V trimmed by 4 bases and J by 2 bases, 8 bases remained unmatched. The V gene's germline CDR1 is SGHNT and CDR2 YYREEE (reference sequence). CDR3 length equals 15 residues. For the CDR3, the DNA is TGTGCCAGCAGCCCGGGACAGACGAAAAACTATGGCTACACCTTC. Its translation is CASSPGQTKNYGYTF.

The chain uses TRBV6-5 and TRBJ1-5, with 8 bases that match TRBD1. In germline, CDR1 is MNHEY, CDR2 SVGAGI. The V gene end was trimmed by 8 bases and the J gene end by 1 base; junction bases not matched to a gene: 7. The CDR3 loop spans 15 amino acids. CDR3 nucleotides: TGTGCCAGCGCGACGGGACAGGCGAGCAATCAGCCCCAGCATTTT. The encoded protein is CASATGQASNQPQHF.

This clone was recorded once. The chain carries TRBV5-8 and TRBJ2-5; 10 bases match TRBD1. This CDR3 spans 17 amino acids. The junction had 14 bases not matched to a gene; V was cut back by 5 bases and J by 4 bases. The germline gives CDR1 SGHTS, CDR2 YDEGEE. The CDR3 region has the DNA TGTGCCAGCAGGGGACAGGGGTTTGTATATGGACGAGAGACCCAGTACTTC. Its protein is CASRGQGFVYGRETQYF.

For this clone: An end of the junction does not agree with germline; a read error may underlie this. This sequence joins TRBV4-1 and TRBJ2-4; 7 positions agree with TRBD2. Germline-derived CDR1 and CDR2 are MGHRA and YSYEKL. The CDR3 spans 16 residues. For the CDR3, the DNA is TGCGCCAGCAGCCCCTCGACGCTCTCGGGACTATCCCCCCGGAACTTC. Its translation: CASSPSTLSGLSPRNF.

The genes are TRBV5-1 and TRBJ2-7; 7 nucleotides line up with TRBD1. V was pared by 4 bases and J by 3 bases, with 10 bases of the junction left unmatched. CDR3 length: 15 amino acids. Per germline, CDR1 SGHRS and CDR2 YFSETQ. This CDR3 is CASSPIDRDGYEQYF. DNA for the CDR3: TGCGCCAGCAGCCCAATAGACAGGGACGGCTACGAGCAGTACTTC.

This clone has more than one count but fewer than ten. CDR3 nucleotide sequence: TGTGCCAGCAGTGAAAGGGGCGCACCTAATGAAAAACTGTTTTTT. It yields the protein CASSERGAPNEKLFF. This chain uses TRBV6-1 with TRBJ1-4; D may be TRBD1 (5 bases). CDR3 length equals 15 residues. Germline V gene sequence: CDR1 MNHNS, CDR2 SASEGT. V gave up 2 bases and J gave up 3 bases, with 10 bases separating them.

This chain links TRBV3-1 (or the pseudogene TRBV3-2) with TRBJ2-7; either TRBD1 or TRBD2 may fit D (5 bases each). This CDR3 is 14 amino acids long. V lost 4 bases to trimming and J lost 2 bases, with 12 bases between them. The germline CDR1 and CDR2 sequences are LGHDT and YNNKEL (reference sequence). The CDR3 bases are TGTGCCAGCAGCCCCGGGACCACTACCTACGAGCAGTACTTC. Translated: CASSPGTTTYEQYF.

The chain recombines TRBV7-2 with TRBJ1-1; D is ambiguous. V lost 2 bases to trimming and J lost 0 bases, with 10 bases between them. The CDR3 runs 15 residues. The germline CDR1 and CDR2 sequences are SGHTA and FQGNSA. CDR3 bases: TGTGCCAGCAGCTTATACCCAGGTATGAACACTGAAGCTTTCTTT. This encodes CASSLYPGMNTEAFF.

This chain connects TRBV6-1 to TRBJ2-7; D call uncertain. Germline V lookup: CDR1 MNHNS, CDR2 SASEGT. V was cut by 2 bases and J by 2 bases, with 10 bases left in between. The CDR3 extends over 14 amino acids. The CDR3 protein is CASSETGSPYEQYF. The CDR3 DNA sequence: TGTGCCAGCAGTGAAACGGGCAGTCCCTACGAGCAGTACTTC.

This sequence joins TRBV5-6 and TRBJ2-3; D gene ambiguous. The germline CDR1 and CDR2 sequences are SGHDT and YYEEEE. The CDR3 has 16 residues. Trimming cost V 4 bases and J 2 bases, with 17 bases left between them. CDR3 amino acids: CASSTVGYFNTDTQYF. For the CDR3, the DNA is TGTGCCAGCAGCACTGTAGGATACTTCAACACAGATACGCAGTATTTT. The full variable domain, completed using reference TRBV5-6 and TRBJ2-3, is DAGVTQSPTHLIKTRGQQVTLRCSPKSGHDTVSWYQQALGQGPQFIFQYYEEEERQRGNFPDRFSGHQFPNYSSELNVNALLLGDSALYLCASSTVGYFNTDTQYFGPGTRLTVL.

This clone was recorded a few times. This chain connects TRBV7-9 to TRBJ1-2; TRBD1 matches at 7 bases. The CDR3 totals 16 residues. The V gene's germline CDR1 is SEHNR and CDR2 FQNEAQ (reference sequence). The trim removed 5 bases at V and 1 base at J, leaving 10 bases unmatched. CDR3 coding DNA: TGTGCCAGCAGCCTTACGGGACAGCGGAATAACTATGGCTACACCTTC. Translated, it gives CASSLTGQRNNYGYTF. Full variable domain (remainder filled in from reference TRBV7-9 and TRBJ1-2): DTGVSQNPRHKITKRGQNVTFRCDPISEHNRLYWYRQTLGQGPEFLTYFQNEAQLEKSRLLSDRFSAERPKGSFSTLEIQRTEQGDSAMYLCASSLTGQRNNYGYTFGSGTRLTVV.

DNA of the CDR3: TGTGCCAGCAAAAGGGGGGGCGCTGGCACAGATACGCAGTATTTT. This encodes CASKRGGAGTDTQYF. This chain connects TRBV7-2 to TRBJ2-3, with D possibly matching TRBD2 (7 bases). This CDR3 has 15 residues. V was pared by 7 bases and J by 1 base, with 15 bases between. Germline CDR1 reads SGHTA; CDR2 reads FQGNSA.